This T cell receptor beta chain was recovered during a study of T cells in Graves' hyperthyroidism and ophthalmopathy. Study results and caveats: A model using 13 V-J features told ophthalmopathy apart from stable hyperthyroidism. Also found in blood were most expanded thyroid clonotypes above 0.001.

With V trimmed by 5 bases and J by 3 bases, 2 bases remained unmatched. CDR1 and CDR2 (germline): DFQATT, SNEGSKA (reference sequence). The CDR3 sequence is 12 residues long. Using RNA transcripts as the source, TCR beta CDR3 regions were amplified. Primed by the HTBI set, a first-round RT-PCR was run on the TCR CDR3. TCRdb itself ran the multiplex PCR reads through MiXCR, one entry per CDR3 protein. The table shows approximately 640,000 distinct CDR3 sequences, with about 45% occurring only once. This clonotype was recorded a few times. The antigen is unknown. Uncontrolled infection, other autoimmune disease, pregnancy and lactation each barred patients from inclusion. Clinical symptoms, serum thyroxine and TRAb, thyroid ultrasound and orbital computed tomography were used for the diagnoses.

The TCR sequence derives from an adult man with Graves' disease, either hyperthyroidism or ophthalmopathy (not recorded which). Sequencing was done on a sample of peripheral blood or thyroid tissue (not recorded which). This chain joins TRBV20-1 and TRBJ1-1, with 8 positions matching TRBD1. CDR3 region: CSAPQGDTEAFF. CDR3 sequence (DNA): TGCAGTGCTCCACAGGGGGACACTGAAGCTTTCTTT.